Reported below is one TCR beta chain. What it binds is unknown. TCRdb re-derived calls from the 5' RACE reads in MiXCR, one entry per CDR3 protein. This sample has some 64,000 distinct CDR3 sequences, with approximately 23% found just once. CDR3 size: 12 residues. V lost 7 bases, J lost 5 bases, and 11 bases lay in between. Findings and caveats of the study: The TCR gene usage of tumor memory CD4+ T cells clustered together with blood and lymph node memory CD4+ cells and with lymph node naive CD4+ cells.

The chain recombines TRBV12-3 or TRBV12-4 with TRBJ1-1; D is perhaps TRBD1 (6 bases). This receptor was identified in a female donor with breast cancer. The specimen sequenced was memory CD4+ T cells sorted from a lymph node. Subset of the sample: memory CD4+ T cells, CD4+CD45RO+CD25-. The CDR3 loop is CASNSRGTEAFF. The DNA of the CDR3 is TGTGCCAGCAATAGCAGGGGAACTGAAGCTTTCTTT.